This T cell receptor beta chain was sequenced during a study of a mutant IDH1 vaccine in newly diagnosed glioma. Study summary: Once 4-6 weeks had passed after radiotherapy alone, vaccination started, or it started with temozolomide cycles. Radiotherapy, temozolomide, or both had been given previously, and both were given to most. Scheduled at week 35, visit V12 preceded visit V13, held at week 47.

Only in-frame clones appear in the TCRdb table, and some are missing; sequencing was by immunoSEQ multiplex PCR. The data hold about 33,000 clones, with just under 80% observed a single time. Only a few counts were recorded for this clone. Its cognate antigen is unknown. Time point given: week 35, safety follow-up. The content of each vaccine dose was 300 ug of mutant IDH1 20-mer peptide, and topical imiquimod accompanied it. Study-wide results and caveats: Most patients, around 93%, showed vaccine-induced immune responses.

The receptor's source is a man aged 40-49 years with glioma. Some clones in this sample may be carry-over from other donors' samples. The material sequenced was PBMCs, taken from a glioma patient whose treatment included an IDH1 peptide vaccine.

The CDR3 DNA is TGTGCCAGTAGTATGGGACAGGGCGATGAAAAACTGTTTTTT. This translates into CASSMGQGDEKLFF. The chain is built from TRBV19 and TRBJ1-4; 9 bases line up with TRBD1. The junction had 2 bases not matched to a gene; V was cut back by 3 bases and J by 6 bases. Germline V gene sequence: CDR1 LNHDA, CDR2 SQIVND (reference sequence). This CDR3 is built from 14 residues.